This TCR beta chain was found in a study of blood T cell repertoires in COVID-19. Study summary: Nucleic acid was either cDNA or gDNA, and it came from T cells, B-cell-depleted T cells, or PBMCs.

The sample holds one count of this clone. The CDR3 spans 13 residues. Trimming stripped 5 bases from V and 0 bases from J, with 7 bases between. Germline V gene data show CDR1 as LNHDA and CDR2 as SQIVND (reference sequence). Original processing methods: Cell counts per sample came from amplifying reference gene primers. This table comes from immunoSEQ multiplex PCR, and its TCRdb copy is limited to in-frame clones, with some not included. The V and J calls and clone size are taken from that table; D and trimming were inferred from the DNA. The sample comprises approximately 270,000 clones, 80% to 90% of which are singletons, and roughly 4% rests with the top ten. Participant reports of clinical history set cohort assignment.

The sequence was obtained from a woman between 25 and 40 years old who had recovered from COVID-19. Sequenced material: PBMCs or T cells enriched from blood (not recorded which). The rearrangement links TRBV19 to TRBJ1-1, with unresolved D. CDR3: CASSWSLNTEAFF. In DNA, the CDR3 is TGTGCCAGTAGTTGGAGCCTGAACACTGAAGCTTTCTTT.